The 22 T cell receptor beta chains in this list originate from one sample, sequenced in a study of Ad26.COV2.S vaccination and SARS-CoV-2 variants. Generated by immunoSEQ multiplex PCR, the TCRdb table keeps only in-frame clones and is missing some. The repertoire holds 440,000 or so clones, with 80% to 95% as singletons. This sample's treatment: roughly 20 received Ad26.COV2.S at low or high dose, single or two shots; 5 received placebo; per-sample allocation not given. The investigators took samples on day 63 after the first vaccine or placebo injection. Sample: peripheral blood, taken in a trial of Ad26.COV2.S vaccine versus placebo. These receptors were obtained from a person between 18 and 65 years old who received the Ad26.COV2.S COVID-19 vaccine or a placebo.

This clone occurred a few times. The chain joins TRBV3-1 (or the pseudogene TRBV3-2) to TRBJ1-1; weak D call: TRBD1 (5 bases). Per the germline V gene, CDR1 is LGHDT and CDR2 is YNNKEL (reference sequence). This CDR3 has 15 amino acids. Trimming took off 2 bases at V and 4 bases at J, with 14 bases between the two ends. The CDR3 bases are TGTGCCAGCAGCCAACCCGCGGTCGGGGGCACTGAAGCTTTCTTT. Translating gives CASSQPAVGGTEAFF.

The chain carries TRBV27 and TRBJ2-1; D might be TRBD2 (6 bases). CDR1 MNHEY and CDR2 SMNVEV come from the germline V gene (reference sequence). The CDR3 length is 12 residues. The V gene lost 6 bases and the J gene lost 6 bases, with 9 bases spanning the gap. CDR3 residues: CASREGVNEQFF. The CDR3 nucleotides are TGTGCCAGCAGGGAGGGCGTCAATGAGCAGTTCTTC.

The rearrangement links TRBV28 to TRBJ1-2; a weak D match, TRBD1 (5 bases). The CDR3 runs to 15 residues. Germline V gene lookup returns CDR1 MDHEN and CDR2 SYDVKM. Trimming removed 6 bases at V and 7 bases at J, with 21 bases between. The CDR3 reads CASRDNTLGGIGYTF. The DNA of the CDR3 is TGTGCCAGCAGGGACAACACTTTGGGGGGGATTGGCTACACCTTC.

The chain uses TRBV6-2 or TRBV6-3 and TRBJ2-7; the D gene is possibly TRBD1 (6 bases). Germline V gene lookup returns CDR1 MNHEY and CDR2 SVGEGT. This CDR3 contains 12 residues. The V end lost 5 bases, the J end lost 9 bases, and 14 bases lay between the germline ends. CDR3 in amino acids: CASSRGEGGQYF. The CDR3, as DNA: TGTGCCAGCAGTCGTGGAGAAGGGGGGCAGTACTTC.

The chain links TRBV5-6 to TRBJ2-3, with TRBD2 as a possible D gene (6 bases). The V end was cut by 1 base, the J end by 1 base, with 10 bases between. This CDR3 has 15 residues. In germline, CDR1 is SGHDT, CDR2 YYEEEE. The CDR3 spells CASSLISGGTDTQYF. The CDR3 region has the DNA TGTGCCAGCAGCTTGATATCGGGAGGCACAGATACGCAGTATTTT. Filled out from reference TRBV5-6 and TRBJ2-3, the complete variable domain reads DAGVTQSPTHLIKTRGQQVTLRCSPKSGHDTVSWYQQALGQGPQFIFQYYEEEERQRGNFPDRFSGHQFPNYSSELNVNALLLGDSALYLCASSLISGGTDTQYFGPGTRLTVL.

The chain carries TRBV2 and TRBJ2-1; TRBD2 agrees at 7 bases. The CDR3 totals 15 residues. The V gene's germline CDR1 is SNHLY and CDR2 FYNNEI. Trimming removed 2 bases from V and 6 bases from J; junction bases left unmatched: 7. The CDR3 nucleotides are TGTGCCAGCAGTGAACGTATATTAGCGGGCAATGAGCAGTTCTTC. This gives the protein CASSERILAGNEQFF.

The chain links TRBV10-3 to TRBJ2-7; 12 bases align to TRBD2. The CDR3 is 14 residues long. Germline CDR1 is ENHRY and CDR2 is SYGVKD. The junction had 9 bases not matched to a gene; V was cut back by 8 bases and J by 7 bases. The CDR3 DNA reads TGTGCCATCTCCCAGACTAGCGGGGGTTATGAGCAGTACTTC. Amino acid sequence: CAISQTSGGYEQYF.

V gene TRBV7-8 combines with J gene TRBJ2-3; 7 positions agree with TRBD2. The CDR3 runs 16 residues. Germline V CDR1 and CDR2: SGHVS, FQNEAQ. V trimming: 5 bases; J trimming: 0 bases; junction bases outside the gene matches: 8. The CDR3 loop is CASSPGRGTSTDTQYF. The CDR3 coding sequence is TGTGCCAGCAGCCCCGGGCGGGGGACTAGCACAGATACGCAGTATTTT.

The chain couples TRBV10-2 to TRBJ2-1, with TRBD2 matching 13 bases. J lost 6 bases, V lost 5 bases, and 10 bases had no gene match. The CDR3 extends over 17 amino acids. In germline, CDR1 is WSHSY, CDR2 SAAADI. CDR3 amino acids: CASSSHGTSGIGNEQFF. As DNA, the CDR3 is TGCGCCAGCAGTTCTCATGGGACTAGCGGGATTGGCAATGAGCAGTTCTTC.

V is TRBV28 and J is TRBJ2-7; 7 bases line up with TRBD2. CDR1 MDHEN and CDR2 SYDVKM come from the germline V gene. This CDR3 comprises 15 residues. V was clipped by 3 bases and J by 1 base; unmatched bases: 6. The chain's CDR3 is CASSFGASGSYEQYF. Written as DNA, the CDR3 is TGTGCCAGCAGTTTCGGGGCTAGCGGTTCCTACGAGCAGTACTTC.

This clone occurred once. V and J are TRBV20-1 and TRBJ2-7, with 7 bases aligning to TRBD1. In germline, CDR1 is DFQATT, CDR2 SNEGSKA (reference sequence). V was clipped by 6 bases and J by 6 bases; unmatched bases: 5. The CDR3 totals 11 residues. This chain's CDR3 is CSAPTGAEQYF. The CDR3 nucleotides read TGCAGTGCACCTACAGGGGCCGAGCAGTACTTC.

The rearrangement joins TRBV9 to TRBJ2-6, with D tentatively TRBD1 (6 bases). In germline, CDR1 is SGDLS, CDR2 YYNGEE. The germline V and J ends were trimmed by 0 bases and 11 bases, with 12 bases remaining between them. The CDR3 is made up of 14 amino acids. In DNA form, the CDR3 reads TGTGCCAGCAGCGTAGCCAGCGAGGGGGACGTCCTGACTTTC. Its translation: CASSVASEGDVLTF. The full variable domain, completed using reference TRBV9 and TRBJ2-6, is DSGVTQTPKHLITATGQRVTLRCSPRSGDLSVYWYQQSLDQGLQFLIQYYNGEERAKGNILERFSAQQFPDLHSELNLSSLELGDSALYFCASSVASEGDVLTFGAGSRLTVL.

The rearrangement links TRBV30 to TRBJ2-4, with 16 bases fitting TRBD2. The V and J ends lost 3 bases and 0 bases, in that order; junction bases with no gene match: 8. Germline V gene sequence: CDR1 GTSNPN, CDR2 SVGIG (reference sequence). There are 19 residues in the CDR3. Here the CDR3 DNA reads TGTGCCTGGAGGAGACCGGGACTAGCGGGAGGGCCAGCCAAAAACATTCAGTACTTC. Encoded protein: CAWRRPGLAGGPAKNIQYF.

This sequence joins TRBV6-5 and TRBJ2-1; D is ambiguous. The germline V gene has CDR1 MNHEY and CDR2 SVGAGI. Trimming took 6 bases from V and 9 from J, leaving 15 bases between them. The CDR3 covers 13 residues. The chain's CDR3 is CASRVLVYSEQFF. CDR3 nucleotides: TGTGCCAGCAGAGTTTTAGTATATTCTGAGCAGTTCTTC.

The table lists this clone with a count of one. V is TRBV7-9 and J is TRBJ1-1; D is possibly TRBD1 (5 bases). Germline V gene sequence: CDR1 SEHNR, CDR2 FQNEAQ (reference sequence). This CDR3 has 12 residues. CDR3: CVTLGGDTEAFF. CDR3 sequence (DNA): TGTGTCACCCTGGGGGGAGACACTGAAGCTTTCTTT.

This clone was seen a few times. This chain joins TRBV6-2 or TRBV6-3 and TRBJ1-5; 7 bases fit TRBD1. The CDR3 length is 16 residues. The junction had 5 bases not matched to a gene; V was cut back by 0 bases and J by 3 bases. Germline V gives CDR1 MNHEY, CDR2 SVGEGT. This CDR3 reads CASSYSGQAFNQPQHF. The CDR3 nucleotides are TGTGCCAGCAGTTACTCAGGACAGGCCTTCAATCAGCCCCAGCATTTT.

V usage is TRBV11-2 and J usage is TRBJ2-7; the D gene could be TRBD1 or TRBD2 (5 bases each). With 5 bases removed from V and 3 bases from J, the gap between germline ends came to 14 bases. CDR1 and CDR2 (germline): SGHAT, FQNNGV. The CDR3 contains 14 residues. The CDR3 coding sequence is TGTGCCAGCAGCCAAGCGTGGGGGAACTACGAGCAGTACTTC. This sequence encodes CASSQAWGNYEQYF.

V gene TRBV5-6 combines with J gene TRBJ2-7, with D perhaps matching TRBD1 (6 bases). Germline V gene data show CDR1 as SGHDT and CDR2 as YYEEEE. V was pared by 6 bases and J by 5 bases, with 15 bases between. The CDR3 sequence is 13 residues long. The CDR3 sequence is CASILAGDNEQYF. The CDR3 DNA is TGTGCCAGCATCCTTGCAGGGGATAACGAGCAGTACTTC.

This clone was detected once. The chain has TRBV5-1 and TRBJ2-5; 11 bases are shared with TRBD1. The germline V gene has CDR1 SGHRS and CDR2 YFSETQ. The CDR3 is 13 residues long. The junction had 3 bases not matched to a gene; V was cut back by 4 bases and J by 7 bases. The CDR3 here is CASSPGQGATQYF. Written as DNA, the CDR3 is TGCGCCAGCAGCCCTGGACAGGGGGCGACCCAGTACTTC.

This clone showed up just a few times. This sequence joins TRBV7-9 and TRBJ1-1; D not resolved. V was trimmed by 5 bases and J by 1 base, leaving 11 bases between them. This CDR3 has 14 residues. Germline V gene data show CDR1 as SEHNR and CDR2 as FQNEAQ (reference sequence). The CDR3 DNA sequence: TGTGCCAGCAGCCTACGGTTGGGGAACACTGAAGCTTTCTTT. Its protein product is CASSLRLGNTEAFF.

This chain connects TRBV7-3 to TRBJ2-1, with 8 bases aligning to TRBD2. This CDR3 is built from 15 residues. V lost 4 bases and J lost 4; bases outside the gene matches: 6. CDR1 is SGHTA, CDR2 FQGTGA, per germline. The DNA of the CDR3 is TGTGCCAGCAGCTCTAGCGGGTCGGAATACAATGAGCAGTTCTTC. Its translation: CASSSSGSEYNEQFF.

CDR3 nucleotides: TGTGCCAGCAGCCAAGAGCTAGCGGACCCTCGCGAGCAGTACTTC. Its protein is CASSQELADPREQYF. V usage is TRBV3-1 (or the pseudogene TRBV3-2) and J usage is TRBJ2-7; 7 bases fit TRBD2. This CDR3 has 15 residues. V lost 0 bases to trimming and J lost 6 bases; unmatched junction nucleotides: 8. The V gene's germline CDR1 is LGHDT and CDR2 YNNKEL (reference sequence).